A selection of T cell receptor beta chains follows, all from one sample in a study of CD8 T cells in Susac syndrome. TCRdb recomputed calls from the immunoSEQ multiplex PCR reads with MiXCR, one row per CDR3 protein. The sample contains some 110,000 distinct CDR3 sequences, roughly 94% of which appear only once. The specimen sequenced was CD8+ T cells from PBMCs. The receptors originated from a human donor with Susac syndrome. The CDR3 runs from the conserved cysteine through the conserved F or W.

cdr3_length v_call cdr3_aa
18 TRBV12-3/TRBV12-4 CASSQRTNGQFLSYEQYF
15 TRBV21-1 CASSSERDSTDTQYF
15 TRBV29-1 CSVEDRQGQSDTQYF
14 TRBV20-1 CSARGQGDYSPLHF
14 TRBV9 CASSSQGVAYGYTF
17 TRBV10-3 CAISEIARGALNNEQYF
15 TRBV20-1 CSARDRTSGTDTQYF
16 TRBV14 CASSLSSGGAKDTQYF
13 TRBV27 CASSPGGGYGYTF
14 TRBV13 CASSSTDYNSPLHF
16 TRBV19 CASSISWQGHYNEQFF
15 TRBV24-1 CATSDPGQGRDEQYF
16 TRBV9 CASSARARGSADTQYF